Following are 24 T cell receptor beta chains from one sample sequenced in a study of T cell responses to AZD1222 COVID-19 vaccine. Sequencing was performed with immunoSEQ multiplex PCR; in TCRdb, only in-frame clones are kept and a portion is missing. The sample holds about 150,000 clones; 85% to 95% are singletons and the top ten take about 1.6%. The source was peripheral blood, collected 28 days after the second AZD1222 dose. The origin of the receptors is an adult who received the AZD1222 COVID-19 vaccine.

The chain recombines TRBV7-9 with TRBJ1-4, with D maybe TRBD1 (6 bases). The CDR3 runs 16 residues. V dropped 5 bases and J dropped 4 bases, with 17 bases sitting between them. Looked up from germline, CDR1 is SEHNR and CDR2 is FQNEAQ (reference sequence). The CDR3 DNA is TGTGCCAGCAGCCTTCGGGTCACAGGGTATAATGAAAAACTGTTTTTT. It yields the protein CASSLRVTGYNEKLFF.

V and J are TRBV15 and TRBJ1-6; TRBD1 matches at 8 bases. Germline CDR1 is LNHNV and CDR2 is YYDKDF (reference sequence). Trimming took 7 bases from V and 9 from J; bases not matched to a gene: 8. CDR3 length: 14 amino acids. Here the CDR3 DNA reads TGTGCCACCACCTCTGACAGGGGAGGTTCACCCCTCCACTTT. This encodes CATTSDRGGSPLHF.

V usage is TRBV18 and J usage is TRBJ2-7, with D hard to call. Between the trimmed V and J ends, which lost 6 bases and 0 bases, there was a span of 21 bases. Germline V lookup: CDR1 KGHSH, CDR2 LQKENI. This CDR3 contains 17 residues. For the CDR3, the DNA is TGTGCCAGCTCCCTTAACACCGGAAGGTTGAGCTCCTACGAGCAGTACTTC. Its translation is CASSLNTGRLSSYEQYF. Based on the CDR3 plus reference TRBV18 and TRBJ2-7, the full variable domain is NAGVMQNPRHLVRRRGQEARLRCSPMKGHSHVYWYRQLPEEGLKFMVYLQKENIIDESGMPKERFSAEFPKEGPSILRIQQVVRGDSAAYFCASSLNTGRLSSYEQYFGPGTRLTVT.

The chain couples TRBV7-9 to TRBJ1-5; D is perhaps TRBD1 (5 bases). The germline V and J ends were trimmed by 3 bases and 0 bases, with 15 bases remaining between them. Germline V lookup: CDR1 SEHNR, CDR2 FQNEAQ (reference sequence). This CDR3 has 17 residues. The DNA for the CDR3 is TGTGCCAGCAGCTTTTGGACATCCCCGTATAGCAATCAGCCCCAGCATTTT. Translation gives CASSFWTSPYSNQPQHF.

The chain couples TRBV28 to TRBJ1-2, with a tentative D call TRBD1 (6 bases). Germline V gene data show CDR1 as MDHEN and CDR2 as SYDVKM. This CDR3 is built from 15 residues. Trimming cost V 5 bases and J 4 bases, with 17 bases left between them. CDR3: CASSPGQGRAYGYTF. CDR3 bases: TGTGCCAGCAGTCCAGGTCAGGGGCGCGCCTATGGCTACACCTTC.

The chain joins TRBV7-8 to TRBJ1-2; no clear D gene. V gave up 3 bases and J gave up 8 bases, with 13 bases separating them. In germline, CDR1 is SGHVS, CDR2 FQNEAQ. This CDR3 contains 13 residues. CDR3 nucleotides: TGTGCCAGCAGCTTTTTATCCGTGGGCGGCTACACCTTC. It specifies CASSFLSVGGYTF.

This clone was counted once. This chain links TRBV28 with TRBJ2-3; tentative D call: TRBD1 (6 bases). V lost 5 bases and J 1 base, leaving 13 bases between the germline ends. The CDR3 is 15 residues long. Germline V gene sequence: CDR1 MDHEN, CDR2 SYDVKM. The CDR3 spells CASSPSRGRTDTQYF. The CDR3 DNA is TGTGCCAGCAGTCCTAGCAGGGGCCGCACAGATACGCAGTATTTT. The complete variable domain, with remaining parts taken from reference TRBV28 and TRBJ2-3, reads DVKVTQSSRYLVKRTGEKVFLECVQDMDHENMFWYRQDPGLGLRLIYFSYDVKMKEKGDIPEGYSVSREKKERFSLILESASTNQTSMYLCASSPSRGRTDTQYFGPGTRLTVL.

The chain is built from TRBV5-1 and TRBJ1-2; no clear D gene. Germline CDR1 and CDR2: SGHRS and YFSETQ. CDR3 length: 14 residues. V was shortened by 0 bases and J by 10 bases, with 16 bases between the two germline ends. Written as DNA, the CDR3 is TGCGCCAGCAGCTTGGCCGGAGCCCGGGAGTACTACACCTTC. This gives the protein CASSLAGAREYYTF.

This clone was picked up a small number of times. The genes are TRBV27 and TRBJ2-7, with D hard to call. From germline, CDR1 is MNHEY and CDR2 SMNVEV (reference sequence). The V end lost 4 bases, the J end lost 12 bases, and 13 bases lay between the germline ends. There are 11 residues in the CDR3. The CDR3 DNA follows: TGTGCCAGCAGTTCTGGTTTAGTTCGGTACTTC. It codes for CASSSGLVRYF.

The rearrangement uses TRBV3-1 (or the pseudogene TRBV3-2) and TRBJ2-1; D gene ambiguous. The germline gives CDR1 LGHDT, CDR2 YNNKEL (reference sequence). The V gene lost 1 base and the J gene lost 15 bases, with 16 bases spanning the gap. CDR3 length equals 13 residues. CDR3 bases: TGTGCCAGCAGCCAAGGACATACCCCTAAGCCGTTCTTC. It codes for CASSQGHTPKPFF.

The chain has TRBV6-5 and TRBJ2-2; D is unresolved. Germline V gene data show CDR1 as MNHEY and CDR2 as SVGAGI. Trimming shortened V by 2 bases and J by 3 bases, and 13 bases separated the two germline ends. CDR3 length: 16 residues. The CDR3 loop reads CASSYLSGRYTGELFF. The CDR3 DNA sequence: TGTGCCAGCAGTTACCTTTCCGGTCGTTACACCGGGGAGCTGTTTTTT.

The chain links TRBV7-6 to TRBJ2-5, with 14 bases that match TRBD2. The CDR3 is 20 residues long. CDR1 SGHVS and CDR2 FNYEAQ come from the germline V gene. V gave up 3 bases and J gave up 5 bases; unmatched junction bases: 17. The CDR3: CASSLRGLAGGTGRQETQYF. The CDR3 DNA follows: TGTGCCAGCAGCTTGAGAGGACTAGCGGGGGGCACGGGGCGCCAGGAGACCCAGTACTTC.

The chain combines TRBV5-8 with TRBJ1-5; D ambiguous. Trimming shortened V by 3 bases and J by 1 base, and 14 bases separated the two germline ends. Germline-derived CDR1 and CDR2 are SGHTS and YDEGEE. The CDR3 is 16 residues long. Written as DNA, the CDR3 is TGTGCCAGCAGCTGGGCGGGTACCTCCAGCAATCAGCCCCAGCATTTT. Translating it yields CASSWAGTSSNQPQHF.

CDR3 bases: TGTGCCAGCAGCTTAGTGACTAGCGGGAGTAAGACCCAGTACTTC. Translated, it gives CASSLVTSGSKTQYF. The rearrangement links TRBV7-9 to TRBJ2-5; 12 positions match TRBD2. The CDR3 is made up of 15 amino acids. V trimming: 1 base; J trimming: 6 bases; junction bases outside the gene matches: 3. CDR1 and CDR2 (germline): SEHNR, FQNEAQ (reference sequence).

This clone appeared a few times. This chain connects TRBV19 to TRBJ1-1, with 7 bases lining up with TRBD1. Germline lookup yields CDR1 LNHDA and CDR2 SQIVND (reference sequence). Trimming took 5 bases from V and 6 from J; bases not matched to a gene: 12. The CDR3 has 15 amino acids. The CDR3, as DNA: TGTGCCAGTAGTGCCGCCGGGACAGTGGATTCTGAAGCTTTCTTT. Protein sequence: CASSAAGTVDSEAFF.

The count of this clone is one. The rearrangement links TRBV19 to TRBJ1-5, with 8 bases matching TRBD1. Germline CDR1 reads LNHDA; CDR2 reads SQIVND (reference sequence). There are 13 residues in the CDR3. V dropped 7 bases and J dropped 6; count of bases not matched to a gene: 5. The CDR3 protein is CASMRDRGQPQHF. The DNA for the CDR3 is TGTGCCAGTATGCGAGACAGGGGTCAGCCCCAGCATTTT.

This sequence joins TRBV2 and TRBJ2-7; D gene ambiguous. CDR3 length equals 14 residues. Germline CDR1 and CDR2: SNHLY and FYNNEI. The ends were cut back, 2 bases at V and 5 bases at J, with 13 bases in the middle. The CDR3 spells CASSERARQNEQYF. In DNA, the CDR3 is TGTGCCAGCAGTGAAAGGGCGCGTCAGAACGAGCAGTACTTC.

This clone appeared a few times. The chain employs TRBV7-2 and TRBJ2-6; 8 nucleotides line up with TRBD2. Germline lookup yields CDR1 SGHTA and CDR2 FQGNSA. The length of the CDR3 is 18 residues. Unmatched junction bases numbered 13, after V lost 6 bases and J lost 3 bases. The CDR3, as DNA: TGTGCCAGCAGACGGGGTGTGGGACTAGAGTTTGGGGCCAACGTCCTGACTTTC. Amino acids: CASRRGVGLEFGANVLTF.

The gene calls are TRBV7-3 and TRBJ1-1, with D perhaps matching TRBD1 (5 bases). The CDR3 covers 14 residues. Looked up from germline, CDR1 is SGHTA and CDR2 is FQGTGA. Trimming took off 5 bases at V and 2 bases at J, with 12 bases between the two ends. The chain's CDR3 is CASSRTSGNTEAFF. The CDR3 region has the DNA TGTGCCAGCAGCCGGACAAGTGGAAACACTGAAGCTTTCTTT.

The chain uses TRBV15 and TRBJ1-1; tentative D call: TRBD1 (6 bases). The V end lost 0 bases, the J end lost 7 bases, and 12 bases lay between the germline ends. The germline CDR1 and CDR2 sequences are LNHNV and YYDKDF (reference sequence). The CDR3 is 14 residues long. The CDR3 coding sequence is TGTGCCACCAGCAGAGATACAGGGTTGGGTGAAGCTTTCTTT. Translated: CATSRDTGLGEAFF.

J is TRBJ2-1 and V is TRBV15; no clear D. With 0 bases removed from V and 6 bases from J, the gap between germline ends came to 9 bases. The CDR3 has 14 amino acids. Germline CDR1 LNHNV, CDR2 YYDKDF (reference sequence). The CDR3 region has the DNA TGTGCCACCAGCAGAGATTACCAGCGCAATGAGCAGTTCTTC. It translates to CATSRDYQRNEQFF.

The genes are TRBV7-2 and TRBJ2-6; D is uncertain. The CDR3 is made up of 17 amino acids. The germline V gene encodes CDR1 SGHTA and CDR2 FQGNSA. V shed 4 bases and J shed 0 bases, with 13 bases lying between them. The DNA for the CDR3 is TGTGCCAGCAGCTCCGAGCAGCTACGCTCTGGGGCCAACGTCCTGACTTTC. It encodes CASSSEQLRSGANVLTF. Using reference TRBV7-2 and TRBJ2-6 for the parts outside the CDR3, the full variable domain is GAGVSQSPSNKVTEKGKDVELRCDPISGHTALYWYRQSLGQGLEFLIYFQGNSAPDKSGLPSDRFSAERTGGSVSTLTIQRTQQEDSAVYLCASSSEQLRSGANVLTFGAGSRLTVL.

The chain recombines TRBV5-1 with TRBJ1-1; D ambiguous. Trimming left V 0 bases short and J 10 bases short, with 10 bases between. The CDR3 sequence is 12 residues long. Germline-derived CDR1 and CDR2 are SGHRS and YFSETQ. The chain's CDR3 is CASSLGRDRAFF. In DNA, the CDR3 is TGCGCCAGCAGCTTGGGAAGGGATCGAGCTTTCTTT.

The chain couples TRBV6-5 to TRBJ2-2, with TRBD1 matching over 7 bases. The trim removed 4 bases at V and 4 bases at J, leaving 6 bases unmatched. CDR3 length: 15 residues. Germline V lookup: CDR1 MNHEY, CDR2 SVGAGI. CDR3 nucleotides: TGTGCCAGCAGTTTTCCAGGGGGATCCACCGGGGAGCTGTTTTTT. This sequence encodes CASSFPGGSTGELFF.